One sample yielded the 8 T cell receptor beta chains listed below, sequenced in a study of cytomegalovirus exposure and HLA in healthy donors. TCRdb's copy holds only in-frame clones and misses some; the assay was immunoSEQ multiplex PCR. In the table there are approximately 160,000 clones, roughly nine tenths of which are singletons. Specimen: PBMCs. All receptors derive from a woman younger than 30 in good health and CMV-seropositive.

CDR3 amino acids: CASSQDTLEAFF. CDR3 nucleotides: TGTGCCAGCAGCCAAGATACACTAGAAGCTTTCTTT. The chain is built from TRBV4-2 and TRBJ1-1; D uncertain. Germline V gene lookup returns CDR1 LGHNA and CDR2 YNFKEQ. V was shortened by 0 bases and J by 8 bases, with 7 bases between the two germline ends. The CDR3 has 12 residues.

The V and J genes are TRBV7-9 and TRBJ2-1; D might be TRBD2 (5 bases). The length of the CDR3 is 12 residues. V was trimmed by 5 bases and J by 7 bases, leaving 9 bases between them. The germline CDR1 and CDR2 sequences are SEHNR and FQNEAQ (reference sequence). CDR3 loop: CASSVTGNEQFF. The CDR3 DNA follows: TGTGCCAGCAGCGTGACGGGAAATGAGCAGTTCTTC.

The chain recombines TRBV29-1 with TRBJ2-1, with D possibly being TRBD2 (7 bases). The CDR3 contains 13 residues. The germline V gene has CDR1 SQVTM and CDR2 ANQGSEA. Between the trimmed V and J ends, which lost 0 bases and 9 bases, there was a span of 12 bases. CDR3 protein: CSVEEGGGGEQFF. CDR3 DNA sequence: TGCAGCGTTGAAGAGGGAGGGGGGGGTGAGCAGTTCTTC.

The rearrangement links TRBV11-2 to TRBJ1-4; D not certain. V was clipped by 4 bases and J by 6 bases, with 18 bases between them. The CDR3 sequence is 16 residues long. The germline V gene encodes CDR1 SGHAT and CDR2 FQNNGV. The CDR3 spells CASSSIRRDGDEKLFF. The CDR3 DNA sequence: TGTGCCAGCAGCTCCATCCGGAGGGATGGGGATGAAAAACTGTTTTTT.

The V and J genes are TRBV18 and TRBJ1-2; 9 nucleotides line up with TRBD1. The V and J ends lost 3 bases and 8 bases, in that order; junction bases with no gene match: 13. In germline, CDR1 is KGHSH, CDR2 LQKENI. The CDR3 covers 16 residues. The CDR3 sequence: CASSPPRTGGRLGYTF. The DNA of the CDR3 is TGTGCCAGCTCACCTCCTCGAACAGGGGGCAGATTGGGCTACACCTTC.

The chain combines TRBV10-3 with TRBJ2-7; 8 nucleotides match TRBD2. V gave up 9 bases and J gave up 2 bases; unmatched junction bases: 9. Germline V gene data show CDR1 as ENHRY and CDR2 as SYGVKD. This CDR3 is built from 14 residues. The CDR3, as DNA: TGTGCCATAAGAAGCGGGGGACCCACCTACGAGCAGTACTTC. This translates into CAIRSGGPTYEQYF.

This chain links TRBV6-1 with TRBJ2-7; D unresolved. V dropped 3 bases and J dropped 3 bases, with 9 bases sitting between them. This CDR3 comprises 13 residues. Germline V gene sequence: CDR1 MNHNS, CDR2 SASEGT. CDR3: CASSEVGVYEQYF. CDR3 DNA sequence: TGTGCCAGCAGTGAGGTCGGTGTCTACGAGCAGTACTTC.

This sequence joins TRBV28 and TRBJ2-7; no definite D call. The CDR3 is 12 amino acids. V was trimmed by 7 bases and J by 3 bases, leaving 10 bases between them. Looked up from germline, CDR1 is MDHEN and CDR2 is SYDVKM. The CDR3: CASTRRNYEQYF. As DNA, the CDR3 is TGTGCCAGCACCAGAAGAAACTACGAGCAGTACTTC.